The entry that follows covers one T cell receptor beta chain sequence. The sample originates from a study of blood T cell repertoires in COVID-19. About the research overall: Samples representing acute and convalescent COVID-19 were sourced from the United States, Italy and Spain. In each case, the material was cDNA or gDNA derived from T cells, B-cell-depleted T cells, or PBMCs.

V dropped 3 bases and J dropped 2; count of bases not matched to a gene: 5. Germline-derived CDR1 and CDR2 are SGHKS and YYEKEE (reference sequence). The CDR3 extends over 16 amino acids. Original processing notes: The authors estimated nucleated cell counts from reference gene primer amplification. Generated by immunoSEQ multiplex PCR, the TCRdb table keeps only in-frame clones and is missing some. D and trimming were read from the DNA, whereas the V and J calls and clone size are those reported in that table. The table shows 190,000 or so clones, with around 86% occurring only once. This rearrangement joins TRBV5-5 to TRBJ1-6; TRBD1 aligns across 7 bases. This receptor was obtained from a man between 40 and 49 years old with active or convalescent COVID-19. Sequencing input: peripheral blood. The CDR3 loop reads CASSSDRSAYNSPLHF. CDR3 bases: TGTGCCAGCAGCTCGGACAGGAGTGCCTATAATTCACCCCTCCACTTT.